A single sample is the source of the 26 T cell receptor beta chains below, sequenced in a study of shared clonotypes between healthy human individuals. The method was immunoSEQ multiplex PCR; TCRdb's version includes in-frame clones alone and lacks a portion of them. The sample yields a few million clones, approximately 90% seen once. Sequencing used naive CD4+ T cells sorted from blood. As for subset: CD45RA+ positively selected. Every receptor here comes from a man between 18 and 35 years old in good health.

V and J are TRBV7-3 and TRBJ2-5, with D perhaps matching TRBD1 (5 bases). This CDR3 region has 15 residues. V was pared by 2 bases and J by 0 bases, with 10 bases between. Germline assignment: CDR1 SGHTA and CDR2 FQGTGA. The CDR3 DNA reads TGTGCCAGCAGCTTAGGGGCAGTGTACCAAGAGACCCAGTACTTC. Translating gives CASSLGAVYQETQYF.

The chain carries TRBV6-5 and TRBJ2-7; 7 bases align to TRBD1. CDR1 is MNHEY, CDR2 SVGAGI, per germline. The CDR3 is made up of 12 amino acids. V shed 4 bases and J 6 bases; nucleotides not matched to a gene: 3. CDR3 sequence (DNA): TGTGCCAGCAGTTCAACAGGGGCCGAGCAGTACTTC. It is translated as CASSSTGAEQYF.

V gene TRBV9 combines with J gene TRBJ1-4; 9 bases match TRBD1. Looked up from germline, CDR1 is SGDLS and CDR2 is YYNGEE. The CDR3 covers 18 residues. Losses at the gene ends were 3 bases for V and 7 bases for J; bases not matched to a gene: 16. The CDR3 loop reads CASSATGTGSNRGEKLFF. The CDR3 nucleotides are TGTGCCAGCAGCGCGACCGGGACAGGGTCTAACCGGGGTGAAAAACTGTTTTTT. Variable domain in full (rest from reference TRBV9 and TRBJ1-4): DSGVTQTPKHLITATGQRVTLRCSPRSGDLSVYWYQQSLDQGLQFLIQYYNGEERAKGNILERFSAQQFPDLHSELNLSSLELGDSALYFCASSATGTGSNRGEKLFFGSGTQLSVL.

This rearrangement joins TRBV15 to TRBJ1-4; a possible D gene is TRBD1 (6 bases). V lost 0 bases and J 8 bases, leaving 16 bases between the germline ends. The CDR3 contains 16 residues. CDR1 and CDR2 from the germline V gene are LNHNV and YYDKDF (reference sequence). Here the CDR3 DNA reads TGTGCCACCAGCAGAGATCTTGCAGGGGCGGGAGAAAAACTGTTTTTT. Amino acid sequence: CATSRDLAGAGEKLFF.

V gene TRBV5-1 combines with J gene TRBJ2-1; TRBD2 agrees at 14 bases. The V gene end was trimmed by 2 bases and the J gene end by 3 bases; junction bases not matched to a gene: 1. CDR3 size: 16 residues. Germline assignment: CDR1 SGHRS and CDR2 YFSETQ. CDR3 region: CASSFGLAGGYNEQFF. The CDR3 DNA reads as TGCGCCAGCAGCTTTGGACTAGCGGGAGGCTACAATGAGCAGTTCTTC.

Written as DNA, the CDR3 is TGCGCCAGCAGCCAGGGGACAGGGACGGTGGGGTACCAAGAGACCCAGTACTTC. The encoded protein is CASSQGTGTVGYQETQYF. The chain links TRBV4-1 to TRBJ2-5; 9 bases match TRBD1. The CDR3 loop spans 18 amino acids. Trimming removed 3 bases from V and 0 bases from J; junction bases left unmatched: 11. Looked up from germline, CDR1 is MGHRA and CDR2 is YSYEKL.

As regards this clone: The sample holds other DNA sequences that translate to the same CDR3. The rearrangement uses TRBV6-5 and TRBJ1-1; D may be TRBD1 (6 bases). The CDR3 spans 14 residues. Trimming stripped 4 bases from V and 4 bases from J, with 13 bases between. Germline values: CDR1 MNHEY, CDR2 SVGAGI. CDR3 amino acids: CASSSQGGGTEAFF. In DNA form, the CDR3 reads TGTGCCAGCAGTTCCCAGGGAGGGGGCACTGAAGCTTTCTTT.

Notes on this clone: The junction shows a germline mismatch at one end, possibly a read error. The chain joins TRBV6-1 to TRBJ2-2; no clear D. The CDR3 extends over 11 amino acids. Germline V gives CDR1 MNHNS, CDR2 SASEGT. The CDR3 DNA sequence: TGTGCCAGCGCGAAAACCGGGGAGCTGTTTTTT. It specifies CASAKTGELFF.

The chain uses TRBV28 and TRBJ1-5; D is unclear. The CDR3 has 15 residues. Trimming cost V 7 bases and J 4 bases, with 17 bases left between them. The germline CDR1 and CDR2 sequences are MDHEN and SYDVKM. CDR3: CASIRSTAANQPQHF. The CDR3 region has the DNA TGTGCCAGCATACGATCGACGGCTGCTAATCAGCCCCAGCATTTT.

The V gene is TRBV19, the J gene TRBJ1-4; 7 bases are a match to TRBD1. The V segment lost 1 base and the J segment 5 bases; nucleotides outside the gene matches: 10. The CDR3 is 17 amino acids. Looked up from germline, CDR1 is LNHDA and CDR2 is SQIVND (reference sequence). CDR3 nucleotide sequence: TGTGCCAGTAGTATAGCGCCCATGGGGACAGCGAATGAAAAACTGTTTTTT. Protein: CASSIAPMGTANEKLFF.

This chain links TRBV19 with TRBJ2-4; tentatively, D is TRBD2 (6 bases). Germline CDR1 is LNHDA and CDR2 is SQIVND (reference sequence). Trimming cost V 6 bases and J 0 bases, with 15 bases left between them. The length of the CDR3 is 16 residues. The CDR3 DNA is TGTGCCAGTAGCGGGAGAGGGTCTATAGCCAAAAACATTCAGTACTTC. Amino acid sequence: CASSGRGSIAKNIQYF.

This chain uses TRBV28 with TRBJ1-2, with D unresolved. Trimming took 10 bases from V and 8 from J, leaving 20 bases between them. This CDR3 comprises 13 residues. Per the germline V gene, CDR1 is MDHEN and CDR2 is SYDVKM. The CDR3 protein is CATRPVGLWGYTF. The CDR3 region has the DNA TGTGCCACCAGACCTGTGGGCCTTTGGGGCTACACCTTC.

J is TRBJ1-1 and V is TRBV7-9; 9 nucleotides line up with TRBD1. The CDR3 is made up of 15 amino acids. With V trimmed by 3 bases and J by 2 bases, 4 bases remained unmatched. Germline V lookup: CDR1 SEHNR, CDR2 FQNEAQ (reference sequence). The CDR3 is CASSLNRGLNTEAFF. CDR3 sequence (DNA): TGTGCCAGCAGCTTGAACAGGGGGCTCAACACTGAAGCTTTCTTT.

In this sample, this clone turned up a few times. The chain carries TRBV10-1 and TRBJ2-2, with TRBD1 identical over 8 bases. The CDR3 is 16 amino acids. V dropped 2 bases and J dropped 2; count of bases not matched to a gene: 4. CDR1 and CDR2 (germline): WNHNN, SYGVQD (reference sequence). Written as DNA, the CDR3 is TGCGCCAGCAGTGAGGGAGGACAGGGAAACACCGGGGAGCTGTTTTTT. This encodes CASSEGGQGNTGELFF.

The rearrangement links TRBV5-1 to TRBJ2-7; perhaps TRBD2 as D (5 bases). This CDR3 comprises 17 residues. V lost 2 bases to trimming and J lost 4 bases, with 22 bases between them. Per the germline V gene, CDR1 is SGHRS and CDR2 is YFSETQ. The CDR3: CASSLAVDKADGYEQYF. The CDR3 nucleotides read TGCGCCAGCAGCTTAGCCGTCGACAAAGCGGATGGGTACGAGCAGTACTTC. Variable domain in full (rest from reference TRBV5-1 and TRBJ2-7): KAGVTQTPRYLIKTRGQQVTLSCSPISGHRSVSWYQQTPGQGLQFLFEYFSETQRNKGNFPGRFSGRQFSNSRSEMNVSTLELGDSALYLCASSLAVDKADGYEQYFGPGTRLTVT.

This chain links TRBV19 with TRBJ1-2; no clear D. This CDR3 region has 11 residues. The V gene's germline CDR1 is LNHDA and CDR2 SQIVND (reference sequence). Trimming removed 5 bases at V and 8 bases at J, with 9 bases between. DNA of the CDR3: TGTGCCAGTAGTGGCCAATTCGGCTACACCTTC. It yields the protein CASSGQFGYTF.

This chain uses TRBV7-9 with TRBJ1-4; maybe TRBD1 (6 bases). The CDR3 is made up of 14 amino acids. V was trimmed by 3 bases and J by 7 bases, leaving 12 bases between them. Germline V lookup: CDR1 SEHNR, CDR2 FQNEAQ (reference sequence). The CDR3 sequence is CASSFRTEGEKLFF. CDR3 coding DNA: TGTGCCAGCAGCTTTAGGACAGAAGGTGAAAAACTGTTTTTT.

This sequence joins TRBV7-6 and TRBJ2-2, with 9 bases aligning to TRBD2. The germline gives CDR1 SGHVS, CDR2 FNYEAQ. The junction had 11 bases not matched to a gene; V was cut back by 5 bases and J by 4 bases. This CDR3 comprises 17 residues. CDR3 DNA sequence: TGTGCCAGCAGCCCCCGACGAGAGACTAGCGGCACCGGGGAGCTGTTTTTT. Its translation is CASSPRRETSGTGELFF.

The chain links TRBV5-1 to TRBJ1-5, with D possibly TRBD1 on 5 matching bases. The CDR3 has 14 residues. Germline CDR1 reads SGHRS; CDR2 reads YFSETQ. V lost 3 bases, J lost 2 bases, and 9 bases lay in between. The CDR3: CASSWGEGNQPQHF. The CDR3 DNA is TGCGCCAGCAGCTGGGGGGAGGGCAATCAGCCCCAGCATTTT. The entire variable domain, with the rest obtained from reference TRBV5-1 and TRBJ1-5, is as follows: KAGVTQTPRYLIKTRGQQVTLSCSPISGHRSVSWYQQTPGQGLQFLFEYFSETQRNKGNFPGRFSGRQFSNSRSEMNVSTLELGDSALYLCASSWGEGNQPQHFGDGTRLSIL.

This clone has a single count. V gene TRBV18 combines with J gene TRBJ1-4; TRBD1 matches 7 bases. The CDR3 spans 15 residues. V was pared by 2 bases and J by 8 bases, with 8 bases of the junction left unmatched. Germline CDR1 KGHSH, CDR2 LQKENI. CDR3 coding DNA: TGTGCCAGCTCACCATTGACAGGGACGGAGGAAAAACTGTTTTTT. Translating it yields CASSPLTGTEEKLFF. Full variable domain (missing parts from reference TRBV18 and TRBJ1-4): NAGVMQNPRHLVRRRGQEARLRCSPMKGHSHVYWYRQLPEEGLKFMVYLQKENIIDESGMPKERFSAEFPKEGPSILRIQQVVRGDSAAYFCASSPLTGTEEKLFFGSGTQLSVL.

This chain joins TRBV7-8 and TRBJ2-7, with unresolved D. In germline, CDR1 is SGHVS, CDR2 FQNEAQ. Trimming cost V 5 bases and J 0 bases, with 14 bases left between them. The CDR3 totals 15 residues. CDR3 in amino acids: CASSPVGRNSYEQYF. CDR3 DNA: TGTGCCAGCAGCCCGGTCGGGCGGAACTCCTACGAGCAGTACTTC.

The chain combines TRBV5-4 with TRBJ2-1, with 11 bases fitting TRBD2. After removal of 3 bases from V and 9 bases from J, the junction contained 17 bases not matched to a gene. CDR1 and CDR2 (germline): SGHNT, YYREEE (reference sequence). CDR3 length: 18 residues. The CDR3 reads CASSSPNELAGGLSEQFF. The CDR3 DNA reads TGTGCCAGCAGCTCTCCCAATGAGTTAGCGGGGGGGCTAAGTGAGCAGTTCTTC.

V and J are TRBV30 and TRBJ2-3, with D maybe TRBD2 (5 bases). The CDR3 sequence is 16 residues long. V gave up 0 bases and J gave up 6 bases, with 19 bases separating them. Germline CDR1 reads GTSNPN; CDR2 reads SVGIG (reference sequence). In DNA, the CDR3 is TGTGCCTGGAGTGTTCTAGCCCTTGATGATACGGATACGCAGTATTTT. It specifies CAWSVLALDDTDTQYF. Variable domain in full (rest from reference TRBV30 and TRBJ2-3): SQTIHQWPATLVQPVGSPLSLECTVEGTSNPNLYWYRQAAGRGLQLLFYSVGIGQISSEVPQNLSASRPQDRQFILSSKKLLLSDSGFYLCAWSVLALDDTDTQYFGPGTRLTVL.

The gene calls are TRBV28 and TRBJ1-4; the D gene is possibly TRBD1 (5 bases). The CDR3 loop spans 15 amino acids. The V end lost 5 bases, the J end lost 6 bases, and 16 bases lay between the germline ends. Germline V lookup: CDR1 MDHEN, CDR2 SYDVKM. CDR3 sequence: CASSPFAGFYEKLFF. The CDR3 DNA is TGTGCCAGCAGTCCCTTTGCAGGGTTCTATGAAAAACTGTTTTTT.

With respect to this clone: The identical CDR3 is also encoded by other nucleotide sequences in the sample. This chain connects TRBV6-1 to TRBJ2-5; D possibly corresponds to TRBD1 (5 bases). Trimming shortened V by 4 bases and J by 3 bases, and 9 bases separated the two germline ends. CDR1 MNHNS and CDR2 SASEGT come from the germline V gene. The CDR3 extends over 13 amino acids. The CDR3 nucleotides read TGTGCCAGCAGTGGGGGCCTAAAAGAGACCCAGTACTTC. It specifies CASSGGLKETQYF.

This clone was counted once. V and J are TRBV5-1 and TRBJ1-1; the D gene is possibly TRBD1 (6 bases). Per the germline V gene, CDR1 is SGHRS and CDR2 is YFSETQ. The V end lost 0 bases, the J end lost 11 bases, and 20 bases lay between the germline ends. The CDR3 runs 15 residues. CDR3 in DNA: TGCGCCAGCAGCTTGGGAGGGGAACCAAACAGGGAGGCTTTCTTT. Amino acid sequence: CASSLGGEPNREAFF. The full variable domain, in which reference TRBV5-1 and TRBJ1-1 provide the parts outside the CDR3, is KAGVTQTPRYLIKTRGQQVTLSCSPISGHRSVSWYQQTPGQGLQFLFEYFSETQRNKGNFPGRFSGRQFSNSRSEMNVSTLELGDSALYLCASSLGGEPNREAFFGQGTRLTVV.